The rows below give T cell receptor beta chains drawn from one sample of a study of CD8 T cells in Susac syndrome. From the immunoSEQ multiplex PCR reads, TCRdb called clonotypes with MiXCR, one entry per CDR3 protein. The sample lists roughly 300,000 distinct CDR3 sequences; roughly 84% were seen once. What was sequenced was CD8+ T cells from PBMCs. The receptors were gathered from a human donor with multiple sclerosis. Both conserved end residues are part of each CDR3.

v_call	j_call	cdr3_length	cdr3_aa
TRBV5-4	TRBJ2-1	18	CASSTNWVGEGLNNEQFF
TRBV29-1	TRBJ2-5	12	CSVTGRWETQYF
TRBV7-9	TRBJ1-1	11	CATLRDGEAFF
TRBV28	TRBJ1-1	15	CASSSLLLGRTEAFF
TRBV7-2	TRBJ2-5	14	CASSLQRESWTQYF
TRBV7-9	TRBJ2-1	14	CASRPTGGGNEQFF
TRBV28	TRBJ2-7	16	CASREVLAGGHYEQYF
TRBV6-1	TRBJ2-4	15	CASSAPRQLRNIQYF
TRBV12-3/TRBV12-4	TRBJ2-7	15	CASRVHNGLFYEQYF
TRBV7-9	TRBJ1-4	17	CASSSETKGSSNEKLFF
TRBV28	TRBJ2-7	12	CASRDLTYEQYF
TRBV9	TRBJ2-2	16	CASSVVPGGNTGELFF
TRBV30	TRBJ2-7	16	CAWSVQASGSSYEQYF
TRBV10-3	TRBJ2-1	16	CAIRGIEGGEVNEQFF
TRBV12-3/TRBV12-4	TRBJ1-5	15	CASSLGVGGSQPQHF
TRBV2	TRBJ1-2	13	CASSPSVQGGYTF
TRBV3-1	TRBJ2-2	15	CASSKSTGNTGELFF
TRBV27	TRBJ1-3	15	CASSLGASSGNTIYF
TRBV5-6	TRBJ1-2	16	CASSLKGSTLNYGYTF
TRBV28	TRBJ2-7	14	CASRTGTGIYEQYF
TRBV24-1	TRBJ2-1	13	CATSDFSRVVKFF
TRBV7-9	TRBJ2-5	15	CASSLESLAGETQYF
TRBV7-9	TRBJ1-1	14	CASSMSTRGTEAFF
TRBV6-5	TRBJ2-7	12	CASGDEAYEQYF
TRBV6-1	TRBJ2-2	12	CASSYGGGELFF
TRBV5-6	TRBJ1-5	14	CASSWTGTNQPQHF
TRBV2	TRBJ2-1	12	CASFGRVYEQFF
TRBV4-1	TRBJ2-1	13	CASSSGTGMEQFF
TRBV28	TRBJ2-7	13	CASSRPLLYEQYF
TRBV7-9	TRBJ1-2	14	CASSGYSTNYGYTF
TRBV28	TRBJ1-5	15	CASSFRRSNNQPQHF
TRBV5-4	TRBJ2-5	16	CASSLMTSGSGETQYF
TRBV20-1	TRBJ1-1	13	CSARDPGQRGAFF
TRBV9	TRBJ2-1	14	CASSTGTNNNEQFF
TRBV19	TRBJ2-3	17	CASSILSGRALTDTQYF
TRBV4-1	TRBJ2-1	17	CASSQVGSASSYNEQFF
TRBV27	TRBJ1-6	12	CASSLGGQQLHF
TRBV6-2/TRBV6-3	TRBJ2-7	13	CASTVGMAYEQYF
TRBV20-1	TRBJ2-1	15	CSARDLSSPYNEQFF
TRBV29-1	TRBJ1-2	9	CSVEDGYTF
TRBV4-1	TRBJ2-5	16	CASSPRLAGGGETQYF
TRBV7-8	TRBJ2-3	16	CASSEKLAGVTDTQYF
TRBV28	TRBJ2-1	15	CASRIGTSTYNEQFF
TRBV20-1	TRBJ2-1	15	CSARDGLAGDTEQFF
TRBV15	TRBJ1-5	13	CATSPRRREAQHF
TRBV9	TRBJ2-2	16	CASSPQGLADTGELFF
TRBV20-1	TRBJ2-3	16	CSARDRTRDKTDTQYF
TRBV6-6	TRBJ2-7	15	CASSTTSGSRREQYF
TRBV10-3	TRBJ1-1	18	CAISEPVPGQVPNTEAFF
TRBV20-1	TRBJ2-7	18	CSAWSRNRGESRAYEQYF
TRBV7-3	TRBJ2-2	18	CASSLKGTSGDLTGELFF
TRBV27	TRBJ1-5	15	CASGLDRGLVQPQHF
TRBV9	TRBJ2-7	14	CASSVPPDSYEQYF
TRBV9	TRBJ2-1	13	CASCSGGNNEQFF
TRBV5-1	TRBJ2-1	14	CASTSGGPYNEQFF
TRBV5-1	TRBJ2-5	15	CASRRAARVEETQYF
TRBV5-6	TRBJ2-1	18	CASSPRWRGPSSYNEQFF
TRBV5-1	TRBJ1-2	15	CASSFDRWENYGYTF
TRBV27	TRBJ1-1	13	CASSFSMNTEAFF